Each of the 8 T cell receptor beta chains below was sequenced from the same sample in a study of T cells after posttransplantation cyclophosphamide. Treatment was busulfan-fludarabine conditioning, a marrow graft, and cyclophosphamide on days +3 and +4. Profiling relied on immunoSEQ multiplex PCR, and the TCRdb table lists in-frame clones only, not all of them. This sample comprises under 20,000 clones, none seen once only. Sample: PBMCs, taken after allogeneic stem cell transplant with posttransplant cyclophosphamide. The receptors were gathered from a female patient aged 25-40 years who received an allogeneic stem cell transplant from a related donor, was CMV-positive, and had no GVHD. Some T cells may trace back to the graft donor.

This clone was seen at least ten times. The CDR3 here is CASSRGETQYF. As DNA, the CDR3 is TGTGCCAGCAGCCGCGGTGAGACCCAGTACTTC. The chain uses TRBV11-2 and TRBJ2-5; D unresolved. The CDR3 contains 11 residues. CDR1 is SGHAT, CDR2 FQNNGV, per germline. V dropped 5 bases and J dropped 5 bases, with 6 bases sitting between them.

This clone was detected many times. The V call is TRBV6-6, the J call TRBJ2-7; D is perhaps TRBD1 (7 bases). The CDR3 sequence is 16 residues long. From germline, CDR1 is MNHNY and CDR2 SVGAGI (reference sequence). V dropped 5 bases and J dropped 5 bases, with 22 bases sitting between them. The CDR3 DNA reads TGTGCCAGCAGTACGCCAAACCGGGGGACAGTAGACGAGCAGTACTTC. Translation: CASSTPNRGTVDEQYF.

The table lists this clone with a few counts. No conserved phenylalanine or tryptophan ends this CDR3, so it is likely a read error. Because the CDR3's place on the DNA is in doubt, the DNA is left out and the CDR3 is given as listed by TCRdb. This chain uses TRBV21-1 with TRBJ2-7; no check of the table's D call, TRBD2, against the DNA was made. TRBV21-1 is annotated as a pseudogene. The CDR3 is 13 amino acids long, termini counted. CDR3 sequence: CASSKGGEYEQYL.

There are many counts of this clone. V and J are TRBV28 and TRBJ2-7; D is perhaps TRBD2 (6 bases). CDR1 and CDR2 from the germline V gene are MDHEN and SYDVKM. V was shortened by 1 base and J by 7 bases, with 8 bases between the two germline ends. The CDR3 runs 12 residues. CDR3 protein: CASSLSGREQYF. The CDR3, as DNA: TGTGCCAGCAGTTTATCAGGGAGGGAGCAGTACTTC.

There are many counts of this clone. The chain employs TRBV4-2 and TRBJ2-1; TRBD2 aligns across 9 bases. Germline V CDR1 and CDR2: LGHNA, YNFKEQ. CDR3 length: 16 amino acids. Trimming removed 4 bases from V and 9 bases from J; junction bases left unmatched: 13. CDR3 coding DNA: TGTGCCAGCAGCCGAGGGCTGCGGGAGGGGAGGGTTGAGCAGTTCTTC. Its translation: CASSRGLREGRVEQFF.

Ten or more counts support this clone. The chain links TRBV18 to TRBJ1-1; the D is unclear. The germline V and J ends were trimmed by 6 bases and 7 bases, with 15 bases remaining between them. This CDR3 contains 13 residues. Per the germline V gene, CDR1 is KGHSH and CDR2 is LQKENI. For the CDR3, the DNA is TGTGCCAGCTCCAACAACCAAGCGGATGAAGCTTTCTTT. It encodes CASSNNQADEAFF.

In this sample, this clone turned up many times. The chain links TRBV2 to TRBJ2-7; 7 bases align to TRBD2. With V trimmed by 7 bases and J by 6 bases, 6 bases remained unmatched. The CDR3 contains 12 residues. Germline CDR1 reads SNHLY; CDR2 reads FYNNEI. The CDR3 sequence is CASTAGGGEQYF. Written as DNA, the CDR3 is TGTGCCAGCACCGCCGGCGGGGGCGAGCAGTACTTC.

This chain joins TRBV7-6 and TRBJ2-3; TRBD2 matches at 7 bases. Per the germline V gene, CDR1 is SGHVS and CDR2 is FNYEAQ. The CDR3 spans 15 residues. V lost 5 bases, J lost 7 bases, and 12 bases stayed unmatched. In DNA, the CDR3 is TGTGCCAGCAGCCCGGGGGGTAGGGGTCTGAATACGCAGTATTTT. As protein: CASSPGGRGLNTQYF.